This T cell receptor beta chain was identified during a study of shared clonotypes between healthy human individuals. Using immunoSEQ multiplex PCR, the repertoire was profiled, and TCRdb retains in-frame clones only, with some absent. The sample has approximately 1,000,000 clones, roughly 74% seen once. The V end lost 6 bases, the J end lost 7 bases, and 18 bases lay between the germline ends. The CDR3 is 14 amino acids. Germline assignment: CDR1 MNHEY and CDR2 SVGAGI. This sequence was found in a man aged 18-30 years in good health. Some clones in this sample may be carry-over from other donors' samples. The sample consisted of memory CD4+ T cells from PBMCs. Subset of the sample: CD45RA-negative fraction. The rearrangement joins TRBV6-5 to TRBJ1-2; D gene uncertain. The CDR3 reads CASSPSRSQAGYTF. The CDR3 DNA reads TGTGCCAGCAGCCCTAGCAGGTCTCAAGCTGGCTACACCTTC.